This T cell receptor (beta chain) is from a study of persistence of HIV-infected CD4 T cells. In the study overall: Suppressive ART had lasted a median of 8 years. Findings of the study overall: CMV- and Gag-responding cells had lower TCRbeta richness than CD3/CD28-responding cells.

Notes on this clone: Its matching antigen is unknown.

Sequencing used immunoSEQ version 4 in survey mode. The data were produced by immunoSEQ multiplex PCR, yet TCRdb's version contains in-frame clones alone and is incomplete. The data contain about 36,000 clones, approximately 85% of them seen just once; the ten biggest clones take up just under 1%. An overlapping HIV-1 Gag peptide pool stimulated these cells at about 0.94 ug/peptide/mL. Memory cells lacking CD40L and CD69 with high CD45RO were sorted. The CDR3 loop spans 17 amino acids. Germline V gene sequence: CDR1 LNHDA, CDR2 SQIVND (reference sequence). V was pared by 4 bases and J by 1 base, with 17 bases between.

The sequenced sample was cultured CD4+ T cells from PBMCs, obtained from a patient who received antiretroviral therapy. The clonotype originates from an adult with HIV. The donor label of this sample is uncertain. The V and J genes are TRBV19 and TRBJ2-1; no clear D gene. The chain's CDR3 is CASSTPLGPGSYNEQFF. The CDR3 nucleotides are TGTGCCAGTAGTACCCCCCTTGGTCCCGGATCCTACAATGAGCAGTTCTTC.